The 8 T cell receptor beta chains below were found in one sample sequenced in a study of T cells after yellow fever vaccination. In TCRdb, the 5' RACE reads were re-called with MiXCR into one record per CDR3 protein. The profile covers 180,000 or so distinct CDR3 sequences, with approximately 11% appearing a single time and 36% taken by the ten largest. This material consisted of CD8+ T cells sorted from PBMCs, taken 15 days after the yellow fever booster vaccination. These receptors were collected from a man between 18 and 35 years old who received the YFV17D yellow fever vaccine.

The V gene is TRBV27, the J gene TRBJ2-1; D perhaps matches TRBD2 (6 bases). Germline-derived CDR1 and CDR2 are MNHEY and SMNVEV (reference sequence). The CDR3 sequence is 13 residues long. Trimming removed 7 bases from V and 6 bases from J, with 13 bases in between. CDR3: CASNQMGGNEQFF. DNA of the CDR3: TGTGCCAGCAACCAAATGGGAGGCAATGAGCAGTTCTTC.

CDR3 amino acids: CASSQDGWGSTDTQYF. For the CDR3, the DNA is TGCGCCAGCAGCCAAGATGGGTGGGGATCTACAGATACGCAGTATTTT. V is TRBV4-1 and J is TRBJ2-3; D is undetermined. The CDR3 loop spans 16 amino acids. Germline-derived CDR1 and CDR2 are MGHRA and YSYEKL. V was clipped by 0 bases and J by 3 bases, with 13 bases between them.

In this sample, this clonotype turned up many times. The chain employs TRBV12-3 or TRBV12-4 and TRBJ2-5; D remains ambiguous. V lost 6 bases and J lost 4, with 12 bases in between. The length of the CDR3 is 13 residues. The CDR3 loop reads CASSLGQVETQYF. Written as DNA, the CDR3 is TGTGCCAGCAGCCTCGGGCAAGTAGAGACCCAGTACTTC.

There are a few counts of this clonotype. The J gene is TRBJ2-3, the V gene TRBV4-2; 7 nucleotides agree with TRBD2. V shed 1 base, J shed 3 bases, and the junction held 13 bases outside the gene matches. Germline V gene sequence: CDR1 LGHNA, CDR2 YNFKEQ. The CDR3 length is 18 residues. For the CDR3, the DNA is TGTGCCAGCAGCCAAGTTGGCTTAAACGCGGGGGTTACAGATACGCAGTATTTT. Translation: CASSQVGLNAGVTDTQYF.

The sample holds many counts of this clonotype. The V and J genes are TRBV7-9 and TRBJ2-1, with D maybe TRBD2 (6 bases). The CDR3 sequence is 13 residues long. The V gene's germline CDR1 is SEHNR and CDR2 FQNEAQ (reference sequence). V lost 5 bases and J 6 bases, leaving 11 bases between the germline ends. CDR3 in DNA: TGTGCCAGCAGCCCACTAGCTCTCAATGAGCAGTTCTTC. This gives the protein CASSPLALNEQFF.

The chain recombines TRBV3-1 with TRBJ2-2; the D is unclear. Trimming left V 2 bases short and J 0 bases short, with 10 bases between. CDR1 is LGHDT and CDR2 is YNNKEL in the germline V gene (reference sequence). The CDR3 sequence is 16 residues long. The CDR3 DNA reads as TGTGCCAGCAGCCAACCTGCCGGCTCGAACACCGGGGAGCTGTTTTTT. Translation: CASSQPAGSNTGELFF.

This clonotype came up a few times. The chain recombines TRBV9 with TRBJ2-2; D is uncertain. CDR1 and CDR2 from the germline V gene are SGDLS and YYNGEE. V dropped 5 bases and J dropped 0 bases, with 5 bases sitting between them. The CDR3 contains 13 residues. Written as DNA, the CDR3 is TGTGCCAGCAGGGAAGCGAACACCGGGGAGCTGTTTTTT. This encodes CASREANTGELFF.

This clonotype was counted many times. This chain uses TRBV4-1 with TRBJ2-1; TRBD2 agrees at 7 bases. Germline V gene data show CDR1 as MGHRA and CDR2 as YSYEKL. Trimming at V came to 1 base and at J to 0 bases, leaving 15 bases not matched to a gene. The CDR3 is 20 residues long. CDR3 in amino acids: CASSQGVRGSYASSYNEQFF. CDR3 bases: TGCGCCAGCAGCCAAGGGGTGCGGGGGTCGTACGCAAGCTCCTACAATGAGCAGTTCTTC.